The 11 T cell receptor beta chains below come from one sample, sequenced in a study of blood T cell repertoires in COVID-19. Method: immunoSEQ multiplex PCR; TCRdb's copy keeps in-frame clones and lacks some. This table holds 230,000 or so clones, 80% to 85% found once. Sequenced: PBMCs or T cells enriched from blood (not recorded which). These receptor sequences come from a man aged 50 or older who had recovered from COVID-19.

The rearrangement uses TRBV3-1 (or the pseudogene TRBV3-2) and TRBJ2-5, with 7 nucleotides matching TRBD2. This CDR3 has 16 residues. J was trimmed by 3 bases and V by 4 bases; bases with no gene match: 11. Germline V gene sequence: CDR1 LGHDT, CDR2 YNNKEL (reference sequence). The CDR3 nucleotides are TGTGCCAGCAGCCGTCGACTAGCAGATATTAAAGAGACCCAGTACTTC. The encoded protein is CASSRRLADIKETQYF.

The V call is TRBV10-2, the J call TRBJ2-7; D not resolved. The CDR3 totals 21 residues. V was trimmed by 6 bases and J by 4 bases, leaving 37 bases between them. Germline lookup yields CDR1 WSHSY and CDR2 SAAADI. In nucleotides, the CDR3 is TGCGCCAGCAGGCAGACCGTCCTAAGTACGAGCAACAGAAGTCCTAAGTACGAGCAGTACTTC. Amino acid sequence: CASRQTVLSTSNRSPKYEQYF.

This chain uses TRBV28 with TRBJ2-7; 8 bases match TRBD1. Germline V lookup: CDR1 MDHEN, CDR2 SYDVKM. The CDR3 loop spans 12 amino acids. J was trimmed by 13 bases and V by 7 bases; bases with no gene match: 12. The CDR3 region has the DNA TGTGCCAGCAATTCGCCAGGGGGCCGGGAATACTTC. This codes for CASNSPGGREYF.

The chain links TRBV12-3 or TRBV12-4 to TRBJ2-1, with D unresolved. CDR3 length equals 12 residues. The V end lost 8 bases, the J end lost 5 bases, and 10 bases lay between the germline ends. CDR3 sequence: CASRPPNNEQFF. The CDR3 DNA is TGTGCCAGCCGCCCGCCTAACAATGAGCAGTTCTTC.

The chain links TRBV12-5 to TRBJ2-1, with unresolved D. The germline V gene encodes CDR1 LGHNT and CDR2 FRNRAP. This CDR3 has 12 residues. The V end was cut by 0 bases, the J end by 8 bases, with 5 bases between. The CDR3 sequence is CASGLVRDEQFF. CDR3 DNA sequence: TGTGCTAGTGGTTTGGTACGAGATGAGCAGTTCTTC.

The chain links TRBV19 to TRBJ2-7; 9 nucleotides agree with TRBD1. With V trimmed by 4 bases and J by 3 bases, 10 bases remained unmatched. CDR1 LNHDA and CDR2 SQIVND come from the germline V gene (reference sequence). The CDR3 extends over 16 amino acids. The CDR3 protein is CASSRVLDRGIYEQYF. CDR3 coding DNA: TGTGCCAGTAGTAGAGTCCTGGACAGGGGAATCTACGAGCAGTACTTC.

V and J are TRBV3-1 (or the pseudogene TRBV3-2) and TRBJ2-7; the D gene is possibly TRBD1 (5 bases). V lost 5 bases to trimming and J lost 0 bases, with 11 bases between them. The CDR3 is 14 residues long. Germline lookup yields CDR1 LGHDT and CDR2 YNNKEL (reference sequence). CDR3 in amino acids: CASSAMGLSYEQYF. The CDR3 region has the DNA TGTGCCAGCAGCGCGATGGGGCTCTCCTACGAGCAGTACTTC.

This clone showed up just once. The CDR3 loop is CAISRGTANTEAFF. The CDR3 DNA is TGTGCCATCAGCCGGGGGACAGCGAACACTGAAGCTTTCTTT. This chain links TRBV10-3 with TRBJ1-1; 7 bases fit TRBD1. In germline, CDR1 is ENHRY, CDR2 SYGVKD. The ends lost 6 bases at V and 1 base at J; junction bases unmatched: 5. CDR3 length: 14 amino acids.

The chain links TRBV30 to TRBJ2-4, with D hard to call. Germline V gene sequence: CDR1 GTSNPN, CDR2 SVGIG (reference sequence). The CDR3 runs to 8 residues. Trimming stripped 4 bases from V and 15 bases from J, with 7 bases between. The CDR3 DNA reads TGTGCCTGGACCTCAGGGTACTTC. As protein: CAWTSGYF. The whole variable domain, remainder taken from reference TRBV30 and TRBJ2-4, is SQTIHQWPATLVQPVGSPLSLECTVEGTSNPNLYWYRQAAGRGLQLLFYSVGIGQISSEVPQNLSASRPQDRQFILSSKKLLLSDSGFYLCAWTSGYFGAGTRLSVL.

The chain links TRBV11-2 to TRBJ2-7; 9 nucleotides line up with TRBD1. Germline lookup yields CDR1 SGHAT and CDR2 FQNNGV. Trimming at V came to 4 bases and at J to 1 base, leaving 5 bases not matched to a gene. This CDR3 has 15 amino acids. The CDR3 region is CASSSPDRGSYEQYF. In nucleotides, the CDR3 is TGTGCCAGCAGCTCGCCAGACAGGGGGTCCTACGAGCAGTACTTC.

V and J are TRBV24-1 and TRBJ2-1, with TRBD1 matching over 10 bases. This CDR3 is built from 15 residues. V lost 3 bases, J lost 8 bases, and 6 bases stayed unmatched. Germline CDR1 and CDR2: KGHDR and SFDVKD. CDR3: CATSDRTGGSDEQFF. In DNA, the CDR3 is TGTGCCACCAGTGATCGGACAGGGGGATCGGATGAGCAGTTCTTC.